This TCR beta chain was captured in a study of T cells in Graves' hyperthyroidism and ophthalmopathy (dated by TCRdb to about 2019). The study in broad terms: Peripheral blood samples were taken at the time of initial diagnosis, prior to any treatment. TCR Vbeta CDR3 sequencing of approximately 140 peripheral blood samples (about 45 ophthalmopathy, about 74 hyperthyroidism and approximately 17 progressor patients) is reported in the paper. Whether ophthalmopathy could be predicted prospectively was tested in an independent validation cohort made up of under 20 hyperthyroidism patients plus 17 patients who later progressed to ophthalmopathy. Thyroid tissue and blood T-cell repertoires from six Graves' hyperthyroidism patients were also compared in the study. A discovery cohort of roughly 100 patients, roughly 45 with Graves' ophthalmopathy and about 58 with stable Graves' hyperthyroidism, was used to find distinguishing TCR V-J signatures. The roughly 91 discovery patients were randomly divided into training and test sets at a 7:3 ratio. Once sampling was done, hyperthyroidism patients were given methimazole at a starting dose of 30 mg daily, whereas ophthalmopathy patients were given high-dose intravenous methylprednisolone.

V loses 4 bases of germline sequence and J loses 2 bases, and the interval between the two ends is 20 bases. Measured from the cysteine to the phenylalanine, the CDR3 is 17 residues long. Of the read, only the CDR3 DNA is kept; its 51 bases are in frame from base 1. CDR1 SGHRS and CDR2 YFSETQ were looked up in the germline V gene. This clonotype was detected only a few times. What antigen it recognizes has not been identified. One base away there is no much larger clone; base qualities are not given. Ophthalmopathy patients had moderately to severely active disease, with a Clinical Activity Score of 3 or more, a NOSPECS grade of 4 or more, and a disease duration of less than 3 months. The study excluded patients with uncontrolled infections, other autoimmune diseases, pregnancy or lactation. Diagnoses were based on clinical symptoms, serum thyroxine and TRAb, thyroid ultrasound and orbital computed tomography. PBMCs were separated from over 9 ml of fresh peripheral blood using Ficoll-Paque density gradient centrifugation. Trizol reagent was used to extract total RNA, and RNA quality was then checked on an Agilent 2100 Bioanalyzer.

The paper as a whole reports these results and caveats: In validation, the model predicted progression to ophthalmopathy with 55% to 71% sensitivity and less than 75% specificity, a median of 6.5 months before onset. Blood samples also contained most of the expanded thyroid clonotypes (frequency above 0.001), which suggests that blood repertoires may reflect thyroid immune responses. In cross-validation, a model built on a 13 V-J signature told ophthalmopathy apart from stable hyperthyroidism with approximately 90% sensitivity and around 81% specificity, and in testing the same model reached 80%/75%. No statistical method was used to set the sample size in advance, and investigators knew the group allocation.

TCR beta CDR3 regions were amplified from RNA transcripts. The TCR CDR3 was subjected to a first round of RT-PCR using the HTBI primer set and the Qiagen OneStep RT-PCR kit. Libraries were constructed in a second round of multiplex PCR, after which size selection and purification were carried out. Libraries were sequenced paired-end with 100 bp reads on an Illumina HiSeq2000. From the authors' description of their analysis: SOAPnuke was used to process the raw data, with reads discarded if the reads contained adapters or uncalled bases, had a mean Phred below 15, or lacked an exact constant-primer or identifier match. COPE v1.2.5 was used to merge the high-quality paired reads, and each unique nucleotide sequence was defined as a clonotype. MiTCR v1.1 was used to align the clonotypes against IMGT TRBV, TRBD and TRBJ reference segments. The analysis was restricted to V-J combinations with a frequency above 0.0001, which together covered 99.2% of the repertoires. The TCS score was defined as the ratio of F50 (clonal expansion) to E x V (chaos), calculated using BLOSUM62-based TCRdist between CDR3 peptides within each V-J. Welch's t-statistics and random forest reduced 514 V-J features to some 14, which were used in a naive Bayes classifier (R e1071). The public reads were run again by TCRdb, first through fastp at Q25 and then through MiXCR, and only productive beta chains were kept. Rows are unified per CDR3 protein, each entry keeping the most common DNA and genes. These V and J calls derive from TCRdb rather than the authors' analysis. This sample holds 560,000 or so distinct CDR3 sequences; just under 20% were observed only once. Around 50% of the sample is taken by the ten largest.

Sequenced input: blood. The chain uses TRBV5-1 and TRBJ2-3; the best D guess is TRBD1, with 5 bases matching. This receptor was taken from a middle-aged man with Graves' ophthalmopathy. CDR3 region: CASSRLKQDIYTDTQYF. The nucleotide sequence is given as TGCGCCAGCAGCAGACTCAAACAGGATATTTACACAGATACGCAGTATTTT.